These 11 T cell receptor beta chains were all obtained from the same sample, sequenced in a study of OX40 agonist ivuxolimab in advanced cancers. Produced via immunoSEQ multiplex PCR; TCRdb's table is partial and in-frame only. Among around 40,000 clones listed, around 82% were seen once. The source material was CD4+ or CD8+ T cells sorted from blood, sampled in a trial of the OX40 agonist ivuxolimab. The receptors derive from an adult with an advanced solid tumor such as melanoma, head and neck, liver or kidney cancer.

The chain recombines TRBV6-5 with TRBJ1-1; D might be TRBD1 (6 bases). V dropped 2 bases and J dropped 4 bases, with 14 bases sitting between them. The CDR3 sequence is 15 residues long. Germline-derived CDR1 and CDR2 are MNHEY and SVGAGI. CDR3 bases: TGTGCCAGCAGTTACCCCGGGGGCAGGGTCACTGAAGCTTTCTTT. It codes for CASSYPGGRVTEAFF.

CDR3 amino acids: CASSFTGTGANVLTF. The CDR3 nucleotides are TGTGCCAGCAGTTTCACCGGGACAGGGGCCAACGTCCTGACTTTC. V and J are TRBV27 and TRBJ2-6, with a weak D call TRBD1 (6 bases). Germline V lookup: CDR1 MNHEY, CDR2 SMNVEV (reference sequence). This CDR3 region has 15 residues. The germline V and J ends were trimmed by 3 bases and 4 bases, with 10 bases remaining between them.

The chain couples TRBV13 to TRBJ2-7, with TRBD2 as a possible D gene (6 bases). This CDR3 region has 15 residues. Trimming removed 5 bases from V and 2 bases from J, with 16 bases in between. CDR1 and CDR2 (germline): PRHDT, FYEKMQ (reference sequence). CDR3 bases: TGTGCCAGCAGCCCCCCCTCAGGGAGGCCCTACGAGCAGTACTTC. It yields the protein CASSPPSGRPYEQYF.

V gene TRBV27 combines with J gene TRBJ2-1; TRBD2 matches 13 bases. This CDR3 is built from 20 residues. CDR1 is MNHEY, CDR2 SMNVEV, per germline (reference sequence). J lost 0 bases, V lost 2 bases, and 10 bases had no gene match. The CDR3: CASSLGAGTSGASSYNEQFF. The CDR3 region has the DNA TGTGCCAGCAGTTTAGGAGCCGGGACTAGCGGGGCGAGCTCCTACAATGAGCAGTTCTTC.

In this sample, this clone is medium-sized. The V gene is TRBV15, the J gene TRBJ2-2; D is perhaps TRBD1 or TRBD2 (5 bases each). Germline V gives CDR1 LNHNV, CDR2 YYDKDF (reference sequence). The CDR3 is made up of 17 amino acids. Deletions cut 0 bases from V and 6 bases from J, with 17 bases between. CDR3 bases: TGTGCCACCAGCAGAGACCCTTTGGGGAGCAGGGCCGGGGAGCTGTTTTTT. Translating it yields CATSRDPLGSRAGELFF.

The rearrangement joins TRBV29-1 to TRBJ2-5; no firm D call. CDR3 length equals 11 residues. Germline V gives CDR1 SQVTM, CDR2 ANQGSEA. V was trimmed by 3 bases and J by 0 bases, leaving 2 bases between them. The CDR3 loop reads CSVEHQETQYF. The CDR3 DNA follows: TGCAGCGTTGAGCACCAAGAGACCCAGTACTTC. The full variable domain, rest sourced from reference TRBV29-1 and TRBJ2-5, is SAVISQKPSRDICQRGTSLTIQCQVDSQVTMMFWYRQQPGQSLTLIATANQGSEATYESGFVIDKFPISRPNLTFSTLTVSNMSPEDSSIYLCSVEHQETQYFGPGTRLLVL.

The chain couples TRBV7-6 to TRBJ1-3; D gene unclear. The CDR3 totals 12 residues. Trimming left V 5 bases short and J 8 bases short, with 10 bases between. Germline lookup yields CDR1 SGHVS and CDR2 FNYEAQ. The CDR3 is CASSPPGDTIYF. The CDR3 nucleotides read TGTGCCAGCAGCCCCCCGGGAGACACCATATATTTT.

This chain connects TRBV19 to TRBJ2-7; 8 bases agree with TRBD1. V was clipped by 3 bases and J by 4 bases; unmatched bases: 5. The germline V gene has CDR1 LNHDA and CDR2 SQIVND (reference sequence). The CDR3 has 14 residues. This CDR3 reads CASSIRDRPYEQYF. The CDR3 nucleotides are TGTGCCAGTAGTATTCGGGACAGGCCTTACGAGCAGTACTTC. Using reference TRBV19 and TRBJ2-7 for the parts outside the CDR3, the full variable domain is DGGITQSPKYLFRKEGQNVTLSCEQNLNHDAMYWYRQDPGQGLRLIYYSQIVNDFQKGDIAEGYSVSREKKESFPLTVTSAQKNPTAFYLCASSIRDRPYEQYFGPGTRLTVT.

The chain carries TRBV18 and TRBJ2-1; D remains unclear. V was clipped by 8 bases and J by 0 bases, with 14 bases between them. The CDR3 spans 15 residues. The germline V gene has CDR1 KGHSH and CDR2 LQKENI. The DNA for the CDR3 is TGTGCCAGCACGGGCGGACGGGCCTCCTACAATGAGCAGTTCTTC. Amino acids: CASTGGRASYNEQFF. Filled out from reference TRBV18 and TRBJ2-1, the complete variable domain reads NAGVMQNPRHLVRRRGQEARLRCSPMKGHSHVYWYRQLPEEGLKFMVYLQKENIIDESGMPKERFSAEFPKEGPSILRIQQVVRGDSAAYFCASTGGRASYNEQFFGPGTRLTVL.

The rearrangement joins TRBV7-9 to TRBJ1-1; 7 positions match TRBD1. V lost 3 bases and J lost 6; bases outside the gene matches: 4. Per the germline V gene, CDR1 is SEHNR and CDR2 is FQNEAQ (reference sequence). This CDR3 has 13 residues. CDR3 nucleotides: TGTGCCAGCAGCTTTAACAGGGGAGCTGAAGCTTTCTTT. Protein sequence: CASSFNRGAEAFF.

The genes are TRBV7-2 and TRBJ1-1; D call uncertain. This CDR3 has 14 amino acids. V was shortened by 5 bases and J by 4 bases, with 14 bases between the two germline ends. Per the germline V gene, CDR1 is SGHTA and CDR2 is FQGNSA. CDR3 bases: TGTGCCAGCAGCCCCGATCGACGCAGCACTGAAGCTTTCTTT. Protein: CASSPDRRSTEAFF.